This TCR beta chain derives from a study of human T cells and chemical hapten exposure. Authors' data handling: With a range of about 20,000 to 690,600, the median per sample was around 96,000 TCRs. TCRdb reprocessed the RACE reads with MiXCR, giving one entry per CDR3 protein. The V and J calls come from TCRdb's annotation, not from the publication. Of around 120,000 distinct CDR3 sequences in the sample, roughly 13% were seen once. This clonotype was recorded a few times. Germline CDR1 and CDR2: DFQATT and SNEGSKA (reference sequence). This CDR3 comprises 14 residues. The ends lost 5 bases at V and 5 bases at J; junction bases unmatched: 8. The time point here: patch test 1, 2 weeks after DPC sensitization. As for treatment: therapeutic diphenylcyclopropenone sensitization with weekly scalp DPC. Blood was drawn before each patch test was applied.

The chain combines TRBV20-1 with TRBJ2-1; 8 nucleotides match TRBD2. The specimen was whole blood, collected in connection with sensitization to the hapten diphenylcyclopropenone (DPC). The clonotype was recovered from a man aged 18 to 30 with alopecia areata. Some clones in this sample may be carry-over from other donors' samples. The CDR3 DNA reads TGCAGTGCTGAAACTAGCGGCTTTAACAATGAGCAGTTCTTC. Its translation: CSAETSGFNNEQFF.